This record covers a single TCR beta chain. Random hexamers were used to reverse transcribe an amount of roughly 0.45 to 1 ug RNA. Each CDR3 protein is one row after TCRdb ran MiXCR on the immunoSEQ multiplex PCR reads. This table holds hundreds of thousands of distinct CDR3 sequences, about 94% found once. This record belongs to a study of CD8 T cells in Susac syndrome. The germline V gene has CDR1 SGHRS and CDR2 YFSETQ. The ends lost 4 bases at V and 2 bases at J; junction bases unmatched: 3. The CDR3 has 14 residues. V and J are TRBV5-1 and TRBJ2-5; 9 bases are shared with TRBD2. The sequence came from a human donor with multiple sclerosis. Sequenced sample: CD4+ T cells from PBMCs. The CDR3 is CASSPTSGQETQYF. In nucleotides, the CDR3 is TGCGCCAGCAGCCCTACTAGCGGGCAAGAGACCCAGTACTTC.